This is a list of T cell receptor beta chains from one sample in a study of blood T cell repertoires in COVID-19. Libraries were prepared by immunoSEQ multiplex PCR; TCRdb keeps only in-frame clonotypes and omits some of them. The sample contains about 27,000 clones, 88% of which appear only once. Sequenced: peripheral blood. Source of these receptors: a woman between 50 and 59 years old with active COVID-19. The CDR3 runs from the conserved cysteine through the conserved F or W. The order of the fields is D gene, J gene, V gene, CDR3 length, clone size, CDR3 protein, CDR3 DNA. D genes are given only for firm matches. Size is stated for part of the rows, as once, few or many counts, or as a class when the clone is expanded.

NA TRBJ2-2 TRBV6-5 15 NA CASSHRRANTGELFF TGTGCCAGCAGTCACCGACGGGCGAACACCGGGGAGCTGTTTTTT
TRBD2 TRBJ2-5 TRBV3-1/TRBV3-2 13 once CASSQREVETQYF TGTGCCAGCAGCCAACGGGAGGTAGAGACCCAGTACTTC
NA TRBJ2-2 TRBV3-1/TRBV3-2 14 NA CASSPNDFTGELFF TGTGCCAGCAGCCCAAACGACTTCACCGGGGAGCTGTTTTTT
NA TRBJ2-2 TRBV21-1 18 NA CASSKDGTTLPNTGELFF TGTGCCAGCAGCAAAGACGGGACTACTTTGCCGAACACCGGGGAGCTGTTTTTT
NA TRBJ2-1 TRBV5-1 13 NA CASSGAETNEQFF TGCGCCAGCAGCGGGGCAGAGACCAATGAGCAGTTCTTC
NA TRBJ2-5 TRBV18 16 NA CASSPPFAGIRETQYF TGTGCCAGCTCACCACCCTTCGCAGGGATTCGGGAGACCCAGTACTTC
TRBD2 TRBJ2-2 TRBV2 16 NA CASRVTSGRGTGELFF TGTGCCAGCAGGGTTACTAGCGGGAGGGGTACCGGGGAGCTGTTTTTT
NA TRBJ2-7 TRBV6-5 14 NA CASRRREMAYEQYF TGTGCCAGCAGACGCCGGGAGATGGCCTACGAGCAGTACTTC
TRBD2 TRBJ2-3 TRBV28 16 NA CASSLGGLAGTDTQYF TGTGCCAGCAGTTTAGGGGGGCTAGCGGGAACAGATACGCAGTATTTT
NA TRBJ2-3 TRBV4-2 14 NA CASSQGTPGNTQYF TGTGCCAGCAGCCAAGGGACCCCGGGGAATACGCAGTATTTT
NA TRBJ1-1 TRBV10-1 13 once CASSEGGRTEAFF TGCGCCAGCAGTGAGGGGGGCCGGACTGAAGCTTTCTTT
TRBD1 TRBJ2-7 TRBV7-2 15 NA CASSASVTGSYEQYF TGTGCCAGCAGCGCCTCGGTGACAGGGAGCTACGAGCAGTACTTC
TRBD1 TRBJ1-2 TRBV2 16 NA CASILTPRGTNYGYTF TGTGCCAGCATTTTGACCCCCAGGGGGACCAACTATGGCTACACCTTC
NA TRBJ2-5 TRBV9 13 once CASSVLYQETQYF TGTGCCAGCAGCGTCCTGTACCAAGAGACCCAGTACTTC
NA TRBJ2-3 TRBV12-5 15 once CASGTSGALTDTQYF TGTGCTAGTGGTACCTCAGGGGCCCTCACAGATACGCAGTATTTT
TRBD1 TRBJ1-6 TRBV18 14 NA CASSPAGGRSPLHF TGTGCCAGCTCACCAGCAGGGGGCAGGTCACCCCTCCACTTT
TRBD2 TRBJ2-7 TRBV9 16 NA CASSVGVGRQSYEQYF TGTGCCAGCAGCGTAGGGGTCGGGAGGCAATCCTACGAGCAGTACTTC
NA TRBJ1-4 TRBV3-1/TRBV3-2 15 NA CASSLVAGEGEKLFF TGTGCCAGCAGCCTCGTGGCAGGGGAGGGGGAAAAACTGTTTTTT
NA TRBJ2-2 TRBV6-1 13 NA CASSELAPGELFF TGTGCCAGCAGTGAACTAGCCCCCGGGGAGCTGTTTTTT
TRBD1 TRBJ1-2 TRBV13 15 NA CASSSRQGVYDGYTF TGTGCCAGCAGCTCCCGACAGGGTGTGTACGATGGCTACACCTTC
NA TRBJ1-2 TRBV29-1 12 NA CSVLSANYGYTF TGCAGCGTTTTGTCGGCTAACTATGGCTACACCTTC
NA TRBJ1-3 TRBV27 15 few CASSLSQAGSNTIYF TGTGCCAGCAGTTTATCGCAGGCGGGCTCGAACACCATATATTTT
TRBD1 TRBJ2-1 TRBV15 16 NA CATSRVRTGFYNEQFF TGTGCCACCAGCAGAGTGCGGACAGGGTTTTACAATGAGCAGTTCTTC
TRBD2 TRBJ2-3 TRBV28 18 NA CASSSQVGRGRGLDTQYF TGTGCCAGCTCGTCACAGGTCGGACGCGGGAGAGGGTTAGATACGCAGTATTTT
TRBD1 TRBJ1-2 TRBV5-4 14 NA CASSAGQGAVGYTF TGTGCCAGCAGCGCCGGACAGGGGGCGGTTGGCTACACCTTC
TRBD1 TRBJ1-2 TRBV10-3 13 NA CATSPDRVLGYTF TGTGCCACCAGCCCCGACAGGGTATTGGGCTACACCTTC
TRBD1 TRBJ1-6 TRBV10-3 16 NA CAISATSGTGNSPLHF TGTGCCATCAGTGCCACCTCGGGGACAGGGAACTCACCCCTCCACTTT
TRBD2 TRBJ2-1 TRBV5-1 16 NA CASSVLVAGGYNEQFF TGCGCCAGCAGCGTTTTGGTAGCGGGAGGTTACAATGAGCAGTTCTTC
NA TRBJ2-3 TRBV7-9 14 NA CASSLRSGADTQYF TGTGCCAGCAGCTTAAGGTCAGGGGCCGATACGCAGTATTTT
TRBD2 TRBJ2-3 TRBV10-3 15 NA CAISDGLAATDTQYF TGTGCCATCAGTGACGGACTAGCGGCAACAGATACGCAGTATTTT
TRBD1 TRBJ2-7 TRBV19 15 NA CASSIGQGLSYEQYF TGTGCCAGTAGTATCGGACAGGGGCTTTCCTACGAGCAGTACTTC
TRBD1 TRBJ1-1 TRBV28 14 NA CASSFATGGTEAFF TGTGCCAGCAGTTTCGCGACAGGGGGCACTGAAGCTTTCTTT
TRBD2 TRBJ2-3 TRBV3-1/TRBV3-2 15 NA CASSRGLAGRDTQYF TGTGCCAGCAGCCGCGGACTAGCGGGAAGAGATACGCAGTATTTT
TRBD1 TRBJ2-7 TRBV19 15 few CASSMGQGLAYEQYF TGTGCCAGTAGTATGGGACAGGGTCTTGCCTACGAGCAGTACTTC
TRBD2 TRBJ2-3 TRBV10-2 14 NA CASRATSGTDTQYF TGCGCCAGCAGAGCGACTAGCGGCACAGATACGCAGTATTTT
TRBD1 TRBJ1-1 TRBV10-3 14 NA CAISRQGGNTEAFF TGTGCCATCAGTCGACAGGGCGGGAACACTGAAGCTTTCTTT
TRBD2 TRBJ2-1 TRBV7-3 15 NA CASSSAGGGYNEQFF TGTGCCAGCAGCTCAGCGGGAGGTGGGTACAATGAGCAGTTCTTC
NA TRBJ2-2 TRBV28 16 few CASSLWVGGSPGELFF TGTGCCAGCAGTTTATGGGTTGGGGGGAGCCCCGGGGAGCTGTTTTTT
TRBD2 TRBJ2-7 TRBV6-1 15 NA CASSDDSGRGAAQYF TGTGCCAGCAGTGACGATAGCGGGAGGGGGGCGGCGCAGTACTTC
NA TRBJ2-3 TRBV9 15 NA CASSGLGLFTDTQYF TGTGCCAGCAGCGGACTAGGACTTTTCACAGATACGCAGTATTTT
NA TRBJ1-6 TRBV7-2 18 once CASSLFPPRSGSNSPLHF TGTGCCAGCAGCTTATTCCCCCCCCGCAGCGGAAGTAATTCACCCCTCCACTTT
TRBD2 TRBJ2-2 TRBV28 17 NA CASSPGGLAGNTGELFF TGTGCCAGCAGTCCCGGGGGACTAGCGGGAAACACCGGGGAGCTGTTTTTT
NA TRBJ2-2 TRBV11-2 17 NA CASSFHLPSGGTGELFF TGTGCCAGCAGCTTTCACTTACCATCCGGTGGCACCGGGGAGCTGTTTTTT
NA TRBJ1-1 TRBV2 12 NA CASSERARQAFF TGTGCCAGCAGTGAGAGGGCCCGGCAGGCTTTCTTT
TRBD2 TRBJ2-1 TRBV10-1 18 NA CASSENRSPSGRVHEQFF TGCGCCAGCAGTGAGAATCGTTCCCCTAGCGGGAGGGTACATGAGCAGTTCTTC
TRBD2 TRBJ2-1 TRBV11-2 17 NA CASNTQVAGEDYNEQFF TGTGCCAGCAACACACAGGTAGCGGGAGAAGACTACAATGAGCAGTTCTTC
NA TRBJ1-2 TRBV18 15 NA CASSPRREGLYGYTF TGTGCCAGCTCACCAAGAAGGGAAGGACTCTATGGCTACACCTTC
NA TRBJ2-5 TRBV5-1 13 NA CASSLPGMETQYF TGCGCCAGCAGCTTACCAGGGATGGAGACCCAGTACTTC
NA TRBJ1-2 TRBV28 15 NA CASSLVTGGWYGYTF TGTGCCAGCAGTTTAGTTACGGGGGGCTGGTATGGCTACACCTTC
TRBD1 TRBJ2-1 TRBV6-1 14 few CASSETGFYNEQFF TGTGCCAGCAGTGAGACAGGGTTCTACAATGAGCAGTTCTTC
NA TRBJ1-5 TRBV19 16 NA CASSLRTELSNQPQHF TGTGCCAGTAGTTTAAGGACAGAACTTAGCAATCAGCCCCAGCATTTT
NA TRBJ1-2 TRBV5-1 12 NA CASSLQVDGYTF TGCGCCAGCAGCTTGCAGGTAGACGGCTACACCTTC
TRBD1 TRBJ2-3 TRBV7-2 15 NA CASTGQGASTDTQYF TGTGCCAGCACGGGACAGGGGGCGAGTACAGATACGCAGTATTTT
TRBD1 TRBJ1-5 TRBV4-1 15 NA CASSPRDRDNQPQHF TGCGCCAGCAGCCCCCGGGACAGGGACAATCAGCCCCAGCATTTT
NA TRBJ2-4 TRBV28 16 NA CASSSPYRVGENIQYF TGTGCCAGCAGTTCTCCCTACAGGGTCGGGGAAAACATTCAGTACTTC